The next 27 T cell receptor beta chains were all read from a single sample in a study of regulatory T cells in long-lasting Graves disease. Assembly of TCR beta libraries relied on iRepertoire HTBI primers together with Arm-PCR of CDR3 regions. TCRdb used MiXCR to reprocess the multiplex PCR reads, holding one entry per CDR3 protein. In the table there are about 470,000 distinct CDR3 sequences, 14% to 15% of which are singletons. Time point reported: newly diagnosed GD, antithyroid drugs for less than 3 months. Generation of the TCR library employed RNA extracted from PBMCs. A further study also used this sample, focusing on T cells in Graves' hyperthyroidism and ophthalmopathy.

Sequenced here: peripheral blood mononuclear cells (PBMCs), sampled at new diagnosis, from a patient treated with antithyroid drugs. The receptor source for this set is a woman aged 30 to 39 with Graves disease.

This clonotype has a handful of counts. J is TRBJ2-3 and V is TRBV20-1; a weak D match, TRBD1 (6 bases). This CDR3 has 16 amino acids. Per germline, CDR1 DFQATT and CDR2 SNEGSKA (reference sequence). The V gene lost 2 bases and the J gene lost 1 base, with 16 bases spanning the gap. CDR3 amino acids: CSARTTQGFGTDTQYF. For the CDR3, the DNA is TGCAGTGCTAGAACAACACAGGGTTTCGGCACAGATACGCAGTATTTT.

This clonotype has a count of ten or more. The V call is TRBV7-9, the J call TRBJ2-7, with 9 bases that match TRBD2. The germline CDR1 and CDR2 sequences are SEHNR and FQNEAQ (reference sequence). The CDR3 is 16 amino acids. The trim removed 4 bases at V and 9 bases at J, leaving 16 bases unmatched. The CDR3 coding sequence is TGTGCCAGCAGCTCCGTGGGCGTGCGGGAGGGCTGGAGGCAGTACTTC. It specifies CASSSVGVREGWRQYF.

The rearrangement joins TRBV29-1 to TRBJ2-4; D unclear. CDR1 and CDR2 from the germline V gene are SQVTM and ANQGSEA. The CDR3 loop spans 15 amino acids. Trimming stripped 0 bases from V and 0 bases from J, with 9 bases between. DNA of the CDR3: TGCAGCGTTGAAGATCATGGGTTAGCCAAAAACATTCAGTACTTC. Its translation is CSVEDHGLAKNIQYF.

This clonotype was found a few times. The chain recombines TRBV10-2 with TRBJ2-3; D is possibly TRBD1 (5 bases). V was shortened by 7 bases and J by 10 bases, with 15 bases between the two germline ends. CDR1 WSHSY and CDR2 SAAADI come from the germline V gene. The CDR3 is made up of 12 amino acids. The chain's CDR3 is CASIRDKGAQYF. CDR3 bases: TGCGCCAGCATCCGTGATAAAGGGGCGCAGTATTTT.

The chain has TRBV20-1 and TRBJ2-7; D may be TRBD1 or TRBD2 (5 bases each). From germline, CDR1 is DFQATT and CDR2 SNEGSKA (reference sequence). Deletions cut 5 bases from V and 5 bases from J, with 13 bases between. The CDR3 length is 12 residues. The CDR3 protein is CSAPPGRNEQYF. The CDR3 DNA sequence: TGCAGTGCTCCGCCGGGACGGAACGAGCAGTACTTC.

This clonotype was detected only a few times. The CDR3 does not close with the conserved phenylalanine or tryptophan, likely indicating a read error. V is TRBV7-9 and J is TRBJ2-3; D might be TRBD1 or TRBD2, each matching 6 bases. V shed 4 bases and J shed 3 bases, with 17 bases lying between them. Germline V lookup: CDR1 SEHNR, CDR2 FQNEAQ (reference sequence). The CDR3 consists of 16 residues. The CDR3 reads CASSSSGAGLTDTQYL. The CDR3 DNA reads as TGTGCCAGCAGCTCCTCAGGGGCGGGATTGACAGATACGCAGTATCTT.

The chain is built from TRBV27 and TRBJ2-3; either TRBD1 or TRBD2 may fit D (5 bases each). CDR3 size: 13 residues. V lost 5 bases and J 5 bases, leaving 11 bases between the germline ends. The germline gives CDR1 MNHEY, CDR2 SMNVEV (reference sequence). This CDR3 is CASSEGTGDTQYF. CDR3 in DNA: TGTGCCAGCAGTGAAGGGACGGGAGATACGCAGTATTTT.

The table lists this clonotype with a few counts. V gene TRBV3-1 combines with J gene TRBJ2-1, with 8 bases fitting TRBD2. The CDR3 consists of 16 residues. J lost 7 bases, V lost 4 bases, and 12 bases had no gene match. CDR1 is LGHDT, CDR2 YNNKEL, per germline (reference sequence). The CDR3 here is CASSPERREGGNEQFF. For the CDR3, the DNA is TGTGCCAGCAGCCCCGAACGACGGGAGGGTGGGAATGAGCAGTTCTTC.

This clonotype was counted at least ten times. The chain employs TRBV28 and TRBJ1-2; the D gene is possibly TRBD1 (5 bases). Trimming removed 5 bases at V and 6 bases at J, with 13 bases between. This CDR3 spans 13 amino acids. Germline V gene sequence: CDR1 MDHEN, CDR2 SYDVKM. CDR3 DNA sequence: TGTGCCAGCAGTCCGACGGGGGGAGATGGCTACACCTTC. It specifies CASSPTGGDGYTF.

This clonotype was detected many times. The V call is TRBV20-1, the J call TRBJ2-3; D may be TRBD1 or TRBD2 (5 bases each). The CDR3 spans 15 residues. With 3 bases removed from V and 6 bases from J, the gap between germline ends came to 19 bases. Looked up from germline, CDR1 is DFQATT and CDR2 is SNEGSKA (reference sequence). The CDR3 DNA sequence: TGCAGTGCTAGCTCTGACTCAGGGAGAATTGATACGCAGTATTTT. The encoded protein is CSASSDSGRIDTQYF.

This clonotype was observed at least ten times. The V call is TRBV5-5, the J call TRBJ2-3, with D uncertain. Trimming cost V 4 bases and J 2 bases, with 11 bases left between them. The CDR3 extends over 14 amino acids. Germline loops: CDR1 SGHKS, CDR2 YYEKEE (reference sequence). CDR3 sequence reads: CASSPQSSTDTQYF. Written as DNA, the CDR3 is TGTGCCAGCAGCCCGCAGTCGTCCACAGATACGCAGTATTTT.

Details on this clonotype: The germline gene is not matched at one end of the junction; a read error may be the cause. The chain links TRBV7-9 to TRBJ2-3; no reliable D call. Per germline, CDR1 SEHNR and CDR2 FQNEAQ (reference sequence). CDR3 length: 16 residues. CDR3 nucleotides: TGTGCCAGCATCTTAGGAAGGCAGTTTCTTACAGATACGCAGTATTTT. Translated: CASILGRQFLTDTQYF. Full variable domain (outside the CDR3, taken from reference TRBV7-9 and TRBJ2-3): DTGVSQNPRHKITKRGQNVTFRCDPISEHNRLYWYRQTLGQGPEFLTYFQNEAQLEKSRLLSDRFSAERPKGSFSTLEIQRTEQGDSAMYLCASILGRQFLTDTQYFGPGTRLTVL.

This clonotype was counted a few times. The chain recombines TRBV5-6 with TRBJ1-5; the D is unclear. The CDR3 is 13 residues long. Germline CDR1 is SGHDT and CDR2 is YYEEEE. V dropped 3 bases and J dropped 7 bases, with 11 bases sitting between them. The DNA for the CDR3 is TGTGCCAGCAGCTCCGGGTCGGGCCAGCCCCAGCATTTT. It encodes CASSSGSGQPQHF.

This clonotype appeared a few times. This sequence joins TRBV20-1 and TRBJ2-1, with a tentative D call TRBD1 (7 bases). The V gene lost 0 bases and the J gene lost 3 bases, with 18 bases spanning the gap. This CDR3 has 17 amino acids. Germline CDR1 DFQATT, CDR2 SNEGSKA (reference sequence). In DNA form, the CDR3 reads TGCAGTGCTAGAGATCCGGGGGTCAGGACAGGCTACAATGAGCAGTTCTTC. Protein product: CSARDPGVRTGYNEQFF.

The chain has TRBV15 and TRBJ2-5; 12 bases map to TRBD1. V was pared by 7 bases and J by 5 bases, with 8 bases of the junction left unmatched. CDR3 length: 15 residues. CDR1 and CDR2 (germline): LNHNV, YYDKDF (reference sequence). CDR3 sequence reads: CATNWDRGRRETQYF. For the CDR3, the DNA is TGTGCCACCAACTGGGACAGGGGGCGCCGGGAGACCCAGTACTTC.

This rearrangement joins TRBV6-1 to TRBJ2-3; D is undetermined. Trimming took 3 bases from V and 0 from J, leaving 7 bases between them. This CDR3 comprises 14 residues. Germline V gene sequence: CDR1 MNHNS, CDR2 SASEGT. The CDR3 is CASSDRLSTDTQYF. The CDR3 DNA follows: TGTGCCAGCAGTGATAGGCTCAGCACAGATACGCAGTATTTT.

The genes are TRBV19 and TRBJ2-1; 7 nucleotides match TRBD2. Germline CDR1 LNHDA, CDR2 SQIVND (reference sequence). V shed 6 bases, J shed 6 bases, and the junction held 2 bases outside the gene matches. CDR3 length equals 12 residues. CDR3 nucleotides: TGTGCCAGTAGGGGGACTACCAATGAGCAGTTCTTC. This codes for CASRGTTNEQFF.

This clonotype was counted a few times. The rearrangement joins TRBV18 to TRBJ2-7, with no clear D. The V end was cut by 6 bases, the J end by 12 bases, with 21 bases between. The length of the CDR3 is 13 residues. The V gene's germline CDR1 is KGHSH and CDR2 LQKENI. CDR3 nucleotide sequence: TGTGCCAGCTCGCCTGATTACTTGGCAAGTCTGTACTTC. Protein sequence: CASSPDYLASLYF.

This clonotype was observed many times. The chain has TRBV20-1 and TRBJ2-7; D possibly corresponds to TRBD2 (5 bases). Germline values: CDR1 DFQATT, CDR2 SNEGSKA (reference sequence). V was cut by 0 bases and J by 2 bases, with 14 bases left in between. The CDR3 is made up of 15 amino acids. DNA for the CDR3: TGCAGTGCTAGAGATCACCGGCGGGCGGCCTACGAGCAGTACTTC. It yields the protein CSARDHRRAAYEQYF.

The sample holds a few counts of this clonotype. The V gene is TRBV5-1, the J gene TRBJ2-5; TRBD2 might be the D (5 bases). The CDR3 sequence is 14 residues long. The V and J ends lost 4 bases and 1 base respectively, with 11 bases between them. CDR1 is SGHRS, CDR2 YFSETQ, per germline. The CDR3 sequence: CASSPGTSQETQYF. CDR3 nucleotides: TGCGCCAGCAGCCCGGGAACGAGCCAAGAGACCCAGTACTTC.

CDR3 DNA sequence: TGTGCCAGTAGTGAGTGGACAACTACCGGGGAGCTGTTTTTT. This sequence encodes CASSEWTTTGELFF. The rearrangement uses TRBV19 and TRBJ2-2; weak D call: TRBD1 (5 bases). The germline V gene encodes CDR1 LNHDA and CDR2 SQIVND (reference sequence). This CDR3 has 14 amino acids. V was shortened by 5 bases and J by 5 bases, with 12 bases between the two germline ends.

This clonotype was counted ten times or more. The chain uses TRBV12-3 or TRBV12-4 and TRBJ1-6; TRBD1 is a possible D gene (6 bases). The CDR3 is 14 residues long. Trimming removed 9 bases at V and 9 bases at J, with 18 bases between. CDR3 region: CASIEGGEGSPLHF. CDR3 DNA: TGTGCCAGTATCGAGGGGGGAGAGGGTTCACCCCTCCACTTT.

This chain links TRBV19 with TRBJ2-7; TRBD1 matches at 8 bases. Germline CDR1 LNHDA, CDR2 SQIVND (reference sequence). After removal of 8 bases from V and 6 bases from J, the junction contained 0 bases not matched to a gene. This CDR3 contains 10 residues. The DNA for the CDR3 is TGTGCCAGTGGACAGGGCGAGCAGTACTTC. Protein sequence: CASGQGEQYF.

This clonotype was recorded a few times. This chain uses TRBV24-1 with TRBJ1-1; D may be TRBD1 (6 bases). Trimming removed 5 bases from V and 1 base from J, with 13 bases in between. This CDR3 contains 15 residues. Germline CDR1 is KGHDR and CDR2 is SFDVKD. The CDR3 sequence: CATSARGSANTEAFF. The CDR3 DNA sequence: TGTGCCACCAGTGCTAGGGGGTCCGCGAACACTGAAGCTTTCTTT.

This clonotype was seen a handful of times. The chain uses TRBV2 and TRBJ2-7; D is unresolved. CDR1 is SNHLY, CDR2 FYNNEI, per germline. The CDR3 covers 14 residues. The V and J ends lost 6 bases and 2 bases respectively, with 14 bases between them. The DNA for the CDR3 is TGTGCCAGCAGCCTGCCCGACACCCCCTACGAGCAGTACTTC. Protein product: CASSLPDTPYEQYF.

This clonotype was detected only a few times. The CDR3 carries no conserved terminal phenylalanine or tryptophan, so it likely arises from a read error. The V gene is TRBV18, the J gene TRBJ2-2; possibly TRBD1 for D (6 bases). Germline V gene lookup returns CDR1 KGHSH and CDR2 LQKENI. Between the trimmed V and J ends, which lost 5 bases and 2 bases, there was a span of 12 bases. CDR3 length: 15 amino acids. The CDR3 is CASSTRQANTGELFL. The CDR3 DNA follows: TGTGCCAGCTCAACCCGACAGGCAAACACCGGGGAGCTGTTTCTT.

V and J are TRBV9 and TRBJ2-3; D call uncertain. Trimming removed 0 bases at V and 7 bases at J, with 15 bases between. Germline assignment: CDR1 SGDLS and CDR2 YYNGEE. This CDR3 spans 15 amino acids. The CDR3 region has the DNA TGTGCCAGCAGCGTAGAGATCCTCGGCGCAAATACGCAGTATTTT. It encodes CASSVEILGANTQYF.